The 6 T cell receptor beta chains presented below share a single source sample, sequenced in a study of T-cell reconstitution after alpha-beta-depleted transplantation in children. Unique molecular identifiers were built into the TCRbeta library. Via MiXCR, TCRdb re-called the PCR reads, giving one row per CDR3 protein. The data hold over 400,000 distinct CDR3 sequences, with roughly an eighth observed a single time. The specimen comprised PBMCs from the stem cell graft donor, sampled from the stem cell graft. The receptor source for this set is a human donor who donated a stem cell graft to a child with combined immunodeficiency.

This clonotype was observed a handful of times. The rearrangement links TRBV5-6 to TRBJ2-1; TRBD1 is a possible D gene (6 bases). Trimming removed 3 bases from V and 3 bases from J, with 16 bases in between. The CDR3 sequence is 16 residues long. Looked up from germline, CDR1 is SGHDT and CDR2 is YYEEEE. As DNA, the CDR3 is TGTGCCAGCAGCTCCACCGGGGACATAGACTACAATGAGCAGTTCTTC. It encodes CASSSTGDIDYNEQFF.

V is TRBV2 and J is TRBJ1-1; weak D call: TRBD1 (5 bases). The germline V and J ends were trimmed by 4 bases and 3 bases, with 12 bases remaining between them. In germline, CDR1 is SNHLY, CDR2 FYNNEI. The CDR3 has 14 residues. The DNA of the CDR3 is TGTGCCAGCAGTGGTTTAAGGGGTTACACTGAAGCTTTCTTT. It codes for CASSGLRGYTEAFF.

This clonotype was counted at least ten times. This chain connects TRBV13 to TRBJ2-5; TRBD2 aligns across 9 bases. Trimming took 4 bases from V and 4 from J; bases not matched to a gene: 7. Germline CDR1 PRHDT, CDR2 FYEKMQ (reference sequence). The CDR3 has 15 amino acids. This CDR3 reads CASSSAGGVIETQYF. Written as DNA, the CDR3 is TGTGCCAGCAGCTCGGCGGGAGGGGTGATAGAGACCCAGTACTTC.

The J gene is TRBJ2-1, the V gene TRBV20-1; the D gene is possibly TRBD1 (5 bases). The CDR3 is made up of 14 amino acids. CDR1 DFQATT and CDR2 SNEGSKA come from the germline V gene (reference sequence). V dropped 4 bases and J dropped 3 bases, with 13 bases sitting between them. CDR3 loop: CSATDRTVYNEQFF. The CDR3 nucleotides are TGCAGTGCTACTGACAGAACTGTCTACAATGAGCAGTTCTTC.

This clonotype appeared a few times. The chain joins TRBV10-3 to TRBJ2-1; tentatively, D is TRBD2 (5 bases). The CDR3 extends over 14 amino acids. V was shortened by 7 bases and J by 2 bases, with 12 bases between the two germline ends. Germline CDR1 is ENHRY and CDR2 is SYGVKD. In nucleotides, the CDR3 is TGTGCCATCACCGAGGAGGTCGCCTACAATGAGCAGTTCTTC. As protein: CAITEEVAYNEQFF.

This clonotype was found many times. This chain connects TRBV5-1 to TRBJ2-3; 14 bases fit TRBD2. The V segment lost 3 bases and the J segment 5 bases; nucleotides outside the gene matches: 2. The length of the CDR3 is 15 residues. Germline V CDR1 and CDR2: SGHRS, YFSETQ. CDR3 coding DNA: TGCGCCAGCAGCTGGACTAGCGGGAGGAGAGATACGCAGTATTTT. Translation: CASSWTSGRRDTQYF. The full variable domain, completed using reference TRBV5-1 and TRBJ2-3, is KAGVTQTPRYLIKTRGQQVTLSCSPISGHRSVSWYQQTPGQGLQFLFEYFSETQRNKGNFPGRFSGRQFSNSRSEMNVSTLELGDSALYLCASSWTSGRRDTQYFGPGTRLTVL.